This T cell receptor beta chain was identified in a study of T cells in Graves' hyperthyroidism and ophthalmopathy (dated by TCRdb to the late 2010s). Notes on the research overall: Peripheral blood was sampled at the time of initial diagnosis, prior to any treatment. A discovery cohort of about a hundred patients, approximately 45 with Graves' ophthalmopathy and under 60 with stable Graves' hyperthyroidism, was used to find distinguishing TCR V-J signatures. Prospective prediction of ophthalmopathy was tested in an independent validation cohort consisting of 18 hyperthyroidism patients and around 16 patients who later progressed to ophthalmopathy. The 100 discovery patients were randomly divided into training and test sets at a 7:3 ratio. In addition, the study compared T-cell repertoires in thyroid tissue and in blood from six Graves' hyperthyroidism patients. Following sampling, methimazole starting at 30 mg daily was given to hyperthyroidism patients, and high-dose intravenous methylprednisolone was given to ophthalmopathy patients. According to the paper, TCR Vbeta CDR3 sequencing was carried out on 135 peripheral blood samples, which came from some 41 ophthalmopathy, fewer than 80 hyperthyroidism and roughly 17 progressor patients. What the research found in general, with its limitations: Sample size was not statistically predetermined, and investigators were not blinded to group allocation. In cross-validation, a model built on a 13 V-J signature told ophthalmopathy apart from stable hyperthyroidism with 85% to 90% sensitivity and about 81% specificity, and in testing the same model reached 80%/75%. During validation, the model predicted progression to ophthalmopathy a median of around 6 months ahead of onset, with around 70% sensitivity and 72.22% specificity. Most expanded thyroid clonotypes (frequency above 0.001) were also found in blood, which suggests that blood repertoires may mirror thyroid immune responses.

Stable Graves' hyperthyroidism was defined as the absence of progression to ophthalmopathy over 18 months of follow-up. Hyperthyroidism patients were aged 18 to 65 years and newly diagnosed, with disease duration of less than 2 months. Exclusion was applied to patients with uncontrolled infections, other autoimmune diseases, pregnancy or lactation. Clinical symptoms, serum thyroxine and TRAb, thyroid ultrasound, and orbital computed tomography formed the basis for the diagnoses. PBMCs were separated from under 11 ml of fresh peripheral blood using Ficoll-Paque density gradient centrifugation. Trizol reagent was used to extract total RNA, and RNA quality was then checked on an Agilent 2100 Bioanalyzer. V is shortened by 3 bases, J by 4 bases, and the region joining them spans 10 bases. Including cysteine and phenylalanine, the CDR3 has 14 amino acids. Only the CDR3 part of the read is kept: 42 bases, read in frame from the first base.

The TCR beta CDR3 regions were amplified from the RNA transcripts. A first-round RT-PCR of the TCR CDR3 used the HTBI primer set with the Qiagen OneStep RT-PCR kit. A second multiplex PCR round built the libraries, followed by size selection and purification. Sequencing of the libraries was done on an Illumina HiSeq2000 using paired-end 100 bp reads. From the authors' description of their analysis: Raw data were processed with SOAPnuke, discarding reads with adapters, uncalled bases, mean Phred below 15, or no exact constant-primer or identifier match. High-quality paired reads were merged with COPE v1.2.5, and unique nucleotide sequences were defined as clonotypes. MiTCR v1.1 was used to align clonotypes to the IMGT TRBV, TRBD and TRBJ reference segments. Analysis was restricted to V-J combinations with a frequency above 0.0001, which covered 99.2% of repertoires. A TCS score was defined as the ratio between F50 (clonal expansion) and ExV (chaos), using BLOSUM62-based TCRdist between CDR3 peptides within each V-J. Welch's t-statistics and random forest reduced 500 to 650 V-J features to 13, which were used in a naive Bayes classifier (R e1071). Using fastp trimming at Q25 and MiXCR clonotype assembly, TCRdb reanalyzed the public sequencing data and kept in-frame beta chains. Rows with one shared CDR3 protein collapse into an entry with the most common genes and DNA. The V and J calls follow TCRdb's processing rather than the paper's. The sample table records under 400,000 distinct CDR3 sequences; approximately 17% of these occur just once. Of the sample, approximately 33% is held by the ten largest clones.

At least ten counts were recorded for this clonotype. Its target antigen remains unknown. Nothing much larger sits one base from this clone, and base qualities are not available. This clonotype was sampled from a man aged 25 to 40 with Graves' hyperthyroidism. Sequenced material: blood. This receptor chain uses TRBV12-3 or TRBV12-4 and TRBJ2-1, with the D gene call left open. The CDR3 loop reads CASSLETSYNEQFF. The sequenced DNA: TGTGCCAGCAGTTTGGAGACATCGTACAATGAGCAGTTCTTC.